Below are 12 T cell receptor beta chains sequenced from a single sample in a study of early T cells in non-severe SARS-CoV-2 infection. TCRdb itself ran the 5' RACE reads through MiXCR, one entry per CDR3 protein. The sample includes about 60,000 distinct CDR3 sequences, 20% of them seen just once. Sequences were derived from whole blood, sampled at baseline. The receptors stem from an adult who was a healthcare worker with PCR-confirmed SARS-CoV-2 infection or an uninfected control (not recorded which).

This clonotype was observed a handful of times. The gene calls are TRBV12-3 or TRBV12-4 and TRBJ1-5; D gene unclear. The CDR3 covers 13 residues. V gave up 6 bases and J gave up 5 bases, with 11 bases separating them. The CDR3 sequence is CASRLGDYQPQHF. The CDR3 bases are TGTGCCAGCAGGCTCGGGGATTATCAGCCCCAGCATTTT.

This rearrangement joins TRBV5-6 to TRBJ2-3; 9 positions agree with TRBD2. The CDR3 runs 17 residues. From germline, CDR1 is SGHDT and CDR2 YYEEEE. V was pared by 1 base and J by 2 bases, with 8 bases of the junction left unmatched. DNA for the CDR3: TGTGCCAGCAGCTTGAGAACAGCGGGGGGAGCCACAGATACGCAGTATTTT. Its protein is CASSLRTAGGATDTQYF. Based on the CDR3 plus reference TRBV5-6 and TRBJ2-3, the full variable domain is DAGVTQSPTHLIKTRGQQVTLRCSPKSGHDTVSWYQQALGQGPQFIFQYYEEEERQRGNFPDRFSGHQFPNYSSELNVNALLLGDSALYLCASSLRTAGGATDTQYFGPGTRLTVL.

This clonotype was observed a few times. CDR3 sequence: CASSGTVEAFF. The DNA for the CDR3 is TGTGCCAGCAGCGGGACAGTTGAAGCTTTCTTT. This sequence joins TRBV13 and TRBJ1-1, with 7 positions matching TRBD1. This CDR3 is 11 amino acids long. V was clipped by 5 bases and J by 7 bases; unmatched bases: 1. Germline V gene sequence: CDR1 PRHDT, CDR2 FYEKMQ (reference sequence).

The V gene is TRBV18, the J gene TRBJ1-1, with D perhaps matching TRBD1 (6 bases). The CDR3 is 12 residues long. V was cut by 5 bases and J by 7 bases, with 11 bases left in between. The germline V gene encodes CDR1 KGHSH and CDR2 LQKENI. CDR3 coding DNA: TGTGCCAGCTCATCGACAGGAATTGAAGCTTTCTTT. It encodes CASSSTGIEAFF.

This clonotype was seen more than once but under ten times. The chain joins TRBV3-1 to TRBJ1-1; D possibly corresponds to TRBD1 (6 bases). CDR3 length: 14 residues. Trimming shortened V by 3 bases and J by 8 bases, and 16 bases separated the two germline ends. The germline gives CDR1 LGHDT, CDR2 YNNKEL (reference sequence). This CDR3 is CASSHRGHLKEAFF. The CDR3 DNA sequence: TGTGCCAGCAGCCACCGGGGACACCTGAAGGAAGCTTTCTTT.

In its sample, this clonotype was seen a few times. The rearrangement uses TRBV12-3 or TRBV12-4 and TRBJ1-4; 8 bases match TRBD1. J was trimmed by 7 bases and V by 8 bases; bases with no gene match: 3. The CDR3 spans 12 residues. DNA for the CDR3: TGTGCCAGCCAGGGGGCAAGTGAAAAACTGTTTTTT. Translated, it gives CASQGASEKLFF.

J is TRBJ2-3 and V is TRBV2; 8 bases match TRBD1. Trimming cost V 6 bases and J 1 base; bases outside gene matches: 3. The length of the CDR3 is 14 residues. Germline V gene lookup returns CDR1 SNHLY and CDR2 FYNNEI. CDR3 coding DNA: TGTGCCAGCAGCGAGGGACAGGGCACAGATACGCAGTATTTT. It specifies CASSEGQGTDTQYF.

The CDR3 DNA reads TGTGCCAGCAGTTTCGGCCAGGGAGGGCAGCCCCAGCATTTT. Protein: CASSFGQGGQPQHF. The V call is TRBV12-3 or TRBV12-4, the J call TRBJ1-5; a possible D gene is TRBD1 (5 bases). The CDR3 is 14 amino acids. Trimming took 3 bases from V and 7 from J, leaving 13 bases between them.

This clonotype was observed many times. The chain couples TRBV7-7 to TRBJ2-1; D may be TRBD1 or TRBD2 (5 bases each). The CDR3 contains 13 residues. The ends were cut back, 8 bases at V and 9 bases at J, with 17 bases in the middle. Germline V lookup: CDR1 SSHAT, CDR2 FNYEAQ (reference sequence). CDR3 nucleotide sequence: TGTGCCAGCGGGGTGGGGACCGCTGGTGAGCAGTTCTTC. Its translation is CASGVGTAGEQFF.

This clonotype appeared a few times. V usage is TRBV18 and J usage is TRBJ2-2; D is possibly TRBD1 (6 bases). CDR1 is KGHSH, CDR2 LQKENI, per germline. The V end was cut by 4 bases, the J end by 0 bases, with 15 bases between. The CDR3 extends over 17 amino acids. CDR3 region: CASSLLPGTTNTGELFF. The CDR3 DNA reads as TGTGCCAGCTCACTTCTTCCCGGGACAACGAACACCGGGGAGCTGTTTTTT.

This clonotype turned up a few times. The chain uses TRBV29-1 and TRBJ1-2, with 7 positions matching TRBD1. Germline loops: CDR1 SQVTM, CDR2 ANQGSEA. CDR3 length: 11 amino acids. J lost 8 bases, V lost 3 bases, and 3 bases had no gene match. The CDR3: CSVETGNGYTF. The CDR3 region has the DNA TGCAGCGTTGAGACAGGGAACGGCTACACCTTC.

The chain combines TRBV19 with TRBJ2-7, with a weak D call TRBD2 (6 bases). Germline-derived CDR1 and CDR2 are LNHDA and SQIVND (reference sequence). The CDR3 runs to 14 residues. Trimming stripped 3 bases from V and 1 base from J, with 10 bases between. The CDR3 coding sequence is TGTGCCAGTAGTATTGGGACTGATTCCTACGAGCAGTACTTC. Protein: CASSIGTDSYEQYF. Complete variable domain (other parts from reference TRBV19 and TRBJ2-7): DGGITQSPKYLFRKEGQNVTLSCEQNLNHDAMYWYRQDPGQGLRLIYYSQIVNDFQKGDIAEGYSVSREKKESFPLTVTSAQKNPTAFYLCASSIGTDSYEQYFGPGTRLTVT.